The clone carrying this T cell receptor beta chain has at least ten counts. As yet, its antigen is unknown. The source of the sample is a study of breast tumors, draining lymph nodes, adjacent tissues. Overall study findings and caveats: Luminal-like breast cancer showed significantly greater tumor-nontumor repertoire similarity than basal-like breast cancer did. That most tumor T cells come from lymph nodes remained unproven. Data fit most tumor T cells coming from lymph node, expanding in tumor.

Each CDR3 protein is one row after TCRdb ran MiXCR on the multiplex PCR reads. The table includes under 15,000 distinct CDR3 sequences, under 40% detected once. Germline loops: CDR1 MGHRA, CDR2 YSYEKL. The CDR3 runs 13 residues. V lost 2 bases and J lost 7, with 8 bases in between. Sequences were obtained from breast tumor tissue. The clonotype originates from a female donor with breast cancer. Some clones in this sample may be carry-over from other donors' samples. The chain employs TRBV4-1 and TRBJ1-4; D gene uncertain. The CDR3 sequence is CASSQQSGEKLFF. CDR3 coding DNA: TGCGCCAGCAGCCAACAAAGCGGTGAAAAACTGTTTTTT.